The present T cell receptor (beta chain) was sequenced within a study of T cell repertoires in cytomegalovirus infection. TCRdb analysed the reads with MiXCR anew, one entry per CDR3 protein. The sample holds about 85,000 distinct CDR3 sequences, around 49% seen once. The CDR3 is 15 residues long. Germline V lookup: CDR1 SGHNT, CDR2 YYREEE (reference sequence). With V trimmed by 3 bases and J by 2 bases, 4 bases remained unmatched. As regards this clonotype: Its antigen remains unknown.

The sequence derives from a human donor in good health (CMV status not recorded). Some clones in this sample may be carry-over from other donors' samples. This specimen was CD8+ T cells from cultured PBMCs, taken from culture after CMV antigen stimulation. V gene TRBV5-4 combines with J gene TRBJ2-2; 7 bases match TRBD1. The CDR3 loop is CASSSGTANTGELFF. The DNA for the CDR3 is TGTGCCAGCAGCTCCGGGACAGCAAACACCGGGGAGCTGTTTTTT.